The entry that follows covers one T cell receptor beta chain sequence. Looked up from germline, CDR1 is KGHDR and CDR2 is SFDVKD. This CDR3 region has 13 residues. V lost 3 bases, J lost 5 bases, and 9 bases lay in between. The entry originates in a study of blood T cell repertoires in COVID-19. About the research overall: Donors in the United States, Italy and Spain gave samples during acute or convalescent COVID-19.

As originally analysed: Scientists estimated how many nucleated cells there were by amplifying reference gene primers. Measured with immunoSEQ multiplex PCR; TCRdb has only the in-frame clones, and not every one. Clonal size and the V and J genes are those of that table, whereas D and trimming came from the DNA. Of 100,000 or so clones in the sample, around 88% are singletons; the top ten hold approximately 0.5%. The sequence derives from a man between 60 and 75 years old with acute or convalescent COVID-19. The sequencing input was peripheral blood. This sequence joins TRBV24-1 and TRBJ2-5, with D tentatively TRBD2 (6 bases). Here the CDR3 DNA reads TGTGCCACCAGTGATCCTGGGGGGGAGACCCAGTACTTC. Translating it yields CATSDPGGETQYF.